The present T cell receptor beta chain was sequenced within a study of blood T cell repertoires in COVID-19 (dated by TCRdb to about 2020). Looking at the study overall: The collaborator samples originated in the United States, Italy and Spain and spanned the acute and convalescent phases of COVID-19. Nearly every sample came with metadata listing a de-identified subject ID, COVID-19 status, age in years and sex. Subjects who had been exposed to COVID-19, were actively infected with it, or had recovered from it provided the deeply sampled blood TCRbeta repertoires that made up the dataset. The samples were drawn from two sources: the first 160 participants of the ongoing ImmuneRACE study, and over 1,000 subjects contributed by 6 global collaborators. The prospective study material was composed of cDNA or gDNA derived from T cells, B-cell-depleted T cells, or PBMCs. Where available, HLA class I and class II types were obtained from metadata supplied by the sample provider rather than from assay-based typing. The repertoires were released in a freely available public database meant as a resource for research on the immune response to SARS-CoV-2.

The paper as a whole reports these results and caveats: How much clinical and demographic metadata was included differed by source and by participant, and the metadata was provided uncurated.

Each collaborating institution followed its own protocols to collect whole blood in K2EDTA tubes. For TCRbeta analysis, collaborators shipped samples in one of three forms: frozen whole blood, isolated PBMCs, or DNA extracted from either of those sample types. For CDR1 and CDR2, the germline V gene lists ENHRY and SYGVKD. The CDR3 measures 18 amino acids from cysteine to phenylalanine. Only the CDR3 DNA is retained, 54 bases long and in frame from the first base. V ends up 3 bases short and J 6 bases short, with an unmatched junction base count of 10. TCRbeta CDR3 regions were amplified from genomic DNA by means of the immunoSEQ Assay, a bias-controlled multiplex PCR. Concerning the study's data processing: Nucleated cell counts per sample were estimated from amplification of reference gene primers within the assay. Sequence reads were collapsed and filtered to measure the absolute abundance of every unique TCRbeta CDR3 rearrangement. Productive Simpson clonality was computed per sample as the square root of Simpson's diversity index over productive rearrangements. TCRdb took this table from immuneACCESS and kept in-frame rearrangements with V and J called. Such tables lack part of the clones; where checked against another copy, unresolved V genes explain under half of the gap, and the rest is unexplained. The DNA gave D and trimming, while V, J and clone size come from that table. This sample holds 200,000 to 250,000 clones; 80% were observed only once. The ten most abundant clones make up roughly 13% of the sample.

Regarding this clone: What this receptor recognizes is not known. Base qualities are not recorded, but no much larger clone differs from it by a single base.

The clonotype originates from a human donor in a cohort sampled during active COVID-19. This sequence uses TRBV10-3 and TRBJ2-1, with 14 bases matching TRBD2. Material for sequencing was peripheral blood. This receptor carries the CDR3 CAISEPQGLAGVFNEQFF. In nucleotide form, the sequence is TGTGCCATCAGTGAACCACAGGGACTAGCGGGAGTATTCAATGAGCAGTTCTTC.